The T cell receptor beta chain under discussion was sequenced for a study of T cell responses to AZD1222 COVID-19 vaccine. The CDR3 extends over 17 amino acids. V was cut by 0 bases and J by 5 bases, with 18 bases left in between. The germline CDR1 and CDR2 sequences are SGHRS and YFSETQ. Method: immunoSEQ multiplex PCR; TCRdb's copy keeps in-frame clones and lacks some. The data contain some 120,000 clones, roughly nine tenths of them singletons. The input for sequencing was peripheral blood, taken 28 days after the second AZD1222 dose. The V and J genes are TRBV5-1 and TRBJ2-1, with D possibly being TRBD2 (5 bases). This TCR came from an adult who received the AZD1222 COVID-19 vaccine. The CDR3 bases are TGCGCCAGCAGCTTGGCCAGTGGAACTATCGGGGACAATGAGCAGTTCTTC. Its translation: CASSLASGTIGDNEQFF.